This paragraph covers one T cell receptor beta chain sequence. Its antigen is still unknown. These data are taken from a study of beta chain features in type 1 diabetes. At the level of the study: The examined sorted cells totaled around 100,000,000 across samples. Notes on the study in general: Type 1 diabetes patients had VDJ junctions that carried fewer insertions and more deletions. Moderate but significant shortening of TCRB CDR3s was recorded in all four CD4+ subsets from Type 1 diabetes patients.

The investigators reverse transcribed all of the isolated RNA, so they sequenced expressed TCRB transcripts. The data were produced by immunoSEQ multiplex PCR, yet TCRdb's version contains in-frame clones alone and is incomplete. The table has approximately 27,000 clones, almost 50% seen once. The CDR3 has 16 residues. Looked up from germline, CDR1 is SGHNT and CDR2 is YYREEE (reference sequence). The authors sorted CD4+ naive, central memory, regulatory and stem cell-like memory cells via CD45RO/CCR7/CD25/CD127/CD95/CD27. The V call is TRBV5-4, the J call TRBJ2-5, with 8 bases identical to TRBD2. Judging by the DNA end, TRBJ2-7 fits better; the J call may be wrong. Sequenced sample: stem cell memory CD4+ T cells from blood. The source of this sequence is a man aged 25 to 45 with type 1 diabetes. CDR3 DNA: TGTGCCAGCAGCCGAAGGGCAGCGGGGGACCCCTACGAGCAGTACTTC. Residues: CASSRRAAGDPYEQYF.